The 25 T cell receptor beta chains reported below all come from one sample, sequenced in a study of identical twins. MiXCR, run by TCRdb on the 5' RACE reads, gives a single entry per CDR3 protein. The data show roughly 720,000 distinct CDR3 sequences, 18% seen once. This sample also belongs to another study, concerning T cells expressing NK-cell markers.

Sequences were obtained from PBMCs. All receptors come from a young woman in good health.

The CDR3 region is CASSHGTGESYGYTF. The CDR3 DNA is TGTGCCAGCAGCCACGGGACAGGGGAGAGCTATGGCTACACCTTC. This chain links TRBV9 with TRBJ1-2, with 10 bases fitting TRBD1. The J segment lost 4 bases and the V segment lost 4 bases, leaving 7 bases of the junction unmatched. Per the germline V gene, CDR1 is SGDLS and CDR2 is YYNGEE. The CDR3 spans 15 residues. The full variable domain, rest sourced from reference TRBV9 and TRBJ1-2, is DSGVTQTPKHLITATGQRVTLRCSPRSGDLSVYWYQQSLDQGLQFLIQYYNGEERAKGNILERFSAQQFPDLHSELNLSSLELGDSALYFCASSHGTGESYGYTFGSGTRLTVV.

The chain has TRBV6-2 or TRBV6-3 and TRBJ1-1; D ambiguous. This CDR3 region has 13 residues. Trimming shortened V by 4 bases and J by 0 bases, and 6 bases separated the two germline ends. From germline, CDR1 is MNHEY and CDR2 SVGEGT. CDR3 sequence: CASSFWVNTEAFF. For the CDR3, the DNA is TGTGCCAGCAGTTTTTGGGTGAACACTGAAGCTTTCTTT.

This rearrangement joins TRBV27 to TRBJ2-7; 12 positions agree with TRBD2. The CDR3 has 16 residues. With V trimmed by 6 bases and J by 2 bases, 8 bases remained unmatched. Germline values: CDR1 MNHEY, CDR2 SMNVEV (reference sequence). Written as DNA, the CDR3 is TGTGCCAGCAGCCTCATCCTAGCGGGAGGGCCCTACGAGCAGTACTTC. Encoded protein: CASSLILAGGPYEQYF.

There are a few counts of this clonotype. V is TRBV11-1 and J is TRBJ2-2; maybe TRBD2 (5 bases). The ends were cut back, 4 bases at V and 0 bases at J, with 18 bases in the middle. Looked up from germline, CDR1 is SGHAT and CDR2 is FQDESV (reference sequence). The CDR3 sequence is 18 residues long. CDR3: CASSSLPGGFANTGELFF. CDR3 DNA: TGTGCCAGCAGCTCACTTCCTGGAGGCTTCGCGAACACCGGGGAGCTGTTTTTT.

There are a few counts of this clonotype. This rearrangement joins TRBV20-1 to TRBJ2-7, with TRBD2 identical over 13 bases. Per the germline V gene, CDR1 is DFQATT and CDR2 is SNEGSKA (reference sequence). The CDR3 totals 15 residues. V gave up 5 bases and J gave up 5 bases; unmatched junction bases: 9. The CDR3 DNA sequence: TGCAGTGCTTCTTCCACTAGCGGGGGGGAGAACGAGCAGTACTTC. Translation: CSASSTSGGENEQYF.

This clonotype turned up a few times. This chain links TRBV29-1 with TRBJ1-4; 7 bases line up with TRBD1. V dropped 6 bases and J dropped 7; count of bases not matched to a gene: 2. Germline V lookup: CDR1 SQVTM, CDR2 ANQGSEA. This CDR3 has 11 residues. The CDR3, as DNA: TGCAGCGTGGGGACAGTTGAAAAACTGTTTTTT. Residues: CSVGTVEKLFF.

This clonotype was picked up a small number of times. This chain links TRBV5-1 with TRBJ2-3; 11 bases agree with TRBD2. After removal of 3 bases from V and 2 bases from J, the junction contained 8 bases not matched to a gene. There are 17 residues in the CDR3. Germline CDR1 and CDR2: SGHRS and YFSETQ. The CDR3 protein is CASSSTSGSNPTDTQYF. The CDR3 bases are TGCGCCAGCAGCTCTACTAGCGGGAGCAACCCCACAGATACGCAGTATTTT.

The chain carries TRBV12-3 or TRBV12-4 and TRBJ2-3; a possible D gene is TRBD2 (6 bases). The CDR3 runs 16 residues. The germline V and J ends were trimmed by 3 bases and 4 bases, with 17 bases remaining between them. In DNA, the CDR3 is TGTGCCAGCAGTTTTCGGGGTAGCGGAAGAGCAGATACGCAGTATTTT. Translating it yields CASSFRGSGRADTQYF.

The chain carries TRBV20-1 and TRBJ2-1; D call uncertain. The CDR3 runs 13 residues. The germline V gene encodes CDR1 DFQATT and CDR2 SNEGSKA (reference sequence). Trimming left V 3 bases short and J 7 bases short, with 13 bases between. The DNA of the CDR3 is TGCAGTGCTAGGTGGATTGTGGAGAATGAGCAGTTCTTC. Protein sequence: CSARWIVENEQFF.

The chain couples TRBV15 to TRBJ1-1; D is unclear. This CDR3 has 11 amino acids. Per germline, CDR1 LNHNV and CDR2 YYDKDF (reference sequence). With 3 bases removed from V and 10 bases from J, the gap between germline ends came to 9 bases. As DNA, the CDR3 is TGTGCCACCAGCAGGGAATTATCAGCTTTCTTT. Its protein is CATSRELSAFF. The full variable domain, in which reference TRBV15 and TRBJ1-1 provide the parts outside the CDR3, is DAMVIQNPRYQVTQFGKPVTLSCSQTLNHNVMYWYQQKSSQAPKLLFHYYDKDFNNEADTPDNFQSRRPNTSFCFLDIRSPGLGDTAMYLCATSRELSAFFGQGTRLTVV.

In DNA, the CDR3 is TGTGCCAGCAGTTACTCTGGACAGGGTTTCCATGAGCAGTTCTTC. This gives the protein CASSYSGQGFHEQFF. J is TRBJ2-1 and V is TRBV6-5; 8 nucleotides align to TRBD1. The CDR3 has 15 residues. CDR1 MNHEY and CDR2 SVGAGI come from the germline V gene. Unmatched junction bases numbered 6, after V lost 0 bases and J lost 8 bases.

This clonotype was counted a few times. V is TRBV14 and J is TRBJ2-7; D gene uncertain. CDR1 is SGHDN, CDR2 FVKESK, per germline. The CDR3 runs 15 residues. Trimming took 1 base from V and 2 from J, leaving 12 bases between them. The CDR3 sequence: CASSQVGRRPYEQYF. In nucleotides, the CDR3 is TGTGCCAGCAGCCAAGTCGGGCGACGCCCCTACGAGCAGTACTTC.

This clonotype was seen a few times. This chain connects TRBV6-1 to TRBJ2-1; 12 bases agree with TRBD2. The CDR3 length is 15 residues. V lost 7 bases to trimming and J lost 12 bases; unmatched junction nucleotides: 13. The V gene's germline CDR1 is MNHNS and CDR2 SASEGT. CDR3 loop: CASTKLTSGGSGQFF. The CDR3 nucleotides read TGTGCCAGCACTAAACTGACTAGCGGGGGCTCAGGGCAGTTCTTC.

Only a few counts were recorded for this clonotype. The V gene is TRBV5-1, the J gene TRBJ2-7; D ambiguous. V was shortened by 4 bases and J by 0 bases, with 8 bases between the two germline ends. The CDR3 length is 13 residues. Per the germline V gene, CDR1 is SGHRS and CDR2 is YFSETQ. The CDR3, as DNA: TGCGCCAGCAGCATCTCGCCCTCCTACGAGCAGTACTTC. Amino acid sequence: CASSISPSYEQYF.

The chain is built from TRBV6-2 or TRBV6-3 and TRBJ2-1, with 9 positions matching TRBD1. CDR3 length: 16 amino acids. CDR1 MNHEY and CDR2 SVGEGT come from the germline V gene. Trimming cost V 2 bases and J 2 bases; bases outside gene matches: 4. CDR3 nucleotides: TGTGCCAGCAGTTACGAACAGGGGGCCACCTACAATGAGCAGTTCTTC. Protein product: CASSYEQGATYNEQFF.

The CDR3 protein is CASSLMSGRDTQYF. CDR3 DNA: TGTGCCAGCAGTTTAATGAGCGGCAGAGATACGCAGTATTTT. The chain has TRBV27 and TRBJ2-3; possibly TRBD2 for D (5 bases). This CDR3 is 14 amino acids long. The germline V and J ends were trimmed by 2 bases and 5 bases, with 11 bases remaining between them. Germline V gene data show CDR1 as MNHEY and CDR2 as SMNVEV (reference sequence).

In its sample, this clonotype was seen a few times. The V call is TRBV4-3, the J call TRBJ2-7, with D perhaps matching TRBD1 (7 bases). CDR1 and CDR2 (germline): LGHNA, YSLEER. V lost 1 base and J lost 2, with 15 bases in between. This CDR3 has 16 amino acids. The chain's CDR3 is CASSQGAGQTTYEQYF. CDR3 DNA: TGCGCCAGCAGCCAAGGGGCGGGACAGACCACCTACGAGCAGTACTTC.

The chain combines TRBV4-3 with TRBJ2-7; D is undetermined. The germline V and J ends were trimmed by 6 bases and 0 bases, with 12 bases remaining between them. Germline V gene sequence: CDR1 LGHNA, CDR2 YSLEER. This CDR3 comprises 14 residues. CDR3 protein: CASREQISSYEQYF. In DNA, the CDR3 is TGCGCCAGCAGGGAACAAATCAGCTCCTACGAGCAGTACTTC.

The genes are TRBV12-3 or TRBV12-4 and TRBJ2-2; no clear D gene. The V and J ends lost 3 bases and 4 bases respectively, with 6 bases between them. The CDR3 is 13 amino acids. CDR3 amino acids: CASSLQLTGELFF. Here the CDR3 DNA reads TGTGCCAGCAGTTTGCAGCTCACCGGGGAGCTGTTTTTT.

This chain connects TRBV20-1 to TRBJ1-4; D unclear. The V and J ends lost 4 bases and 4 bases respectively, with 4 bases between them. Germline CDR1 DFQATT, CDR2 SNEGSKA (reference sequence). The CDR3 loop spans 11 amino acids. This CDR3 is CSAKHNEKLFF. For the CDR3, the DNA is TGCAGTGCTAAGCATAATGAAAAACTGTTTTTT.

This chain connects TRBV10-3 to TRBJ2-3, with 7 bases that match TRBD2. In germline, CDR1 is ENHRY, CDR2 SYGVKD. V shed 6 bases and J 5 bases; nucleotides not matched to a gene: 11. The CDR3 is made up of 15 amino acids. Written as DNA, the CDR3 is TGTGCCATCAGCCAGCGGGAAGAACGGCAAGATACGCAGTATTTT. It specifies CAISQREERQDTQYF.

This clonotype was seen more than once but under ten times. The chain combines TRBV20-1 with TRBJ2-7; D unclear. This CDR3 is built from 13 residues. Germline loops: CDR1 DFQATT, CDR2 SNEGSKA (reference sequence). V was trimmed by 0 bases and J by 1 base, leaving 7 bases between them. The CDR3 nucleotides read TGCAGTGCTAGAGATTGGGGATCCTACGAGCAGTACTTC. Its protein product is CSARDWGSYEQYF.

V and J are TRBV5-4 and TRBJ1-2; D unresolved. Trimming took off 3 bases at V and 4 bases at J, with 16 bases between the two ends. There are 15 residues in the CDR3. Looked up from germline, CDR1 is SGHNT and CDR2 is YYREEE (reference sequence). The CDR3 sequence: CASSSRTWTGYGYTF. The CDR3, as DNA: TGTGCCAGCAGCTCTCGCACCTGGACGGGCTATGGCTACACCTTC.

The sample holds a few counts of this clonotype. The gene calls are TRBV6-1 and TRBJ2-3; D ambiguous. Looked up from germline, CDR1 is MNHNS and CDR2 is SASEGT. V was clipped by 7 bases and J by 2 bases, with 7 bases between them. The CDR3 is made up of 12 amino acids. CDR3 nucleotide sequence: TGTGCCAGCATATCGGCCACAGATACGCAGTATTTT. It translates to CASISATDTQYF.

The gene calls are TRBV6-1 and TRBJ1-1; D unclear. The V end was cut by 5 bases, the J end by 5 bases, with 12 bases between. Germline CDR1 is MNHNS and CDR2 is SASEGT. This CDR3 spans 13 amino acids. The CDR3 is CASSRTGRTEAFF. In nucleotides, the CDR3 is TGTGCCAGCAGTCGAACCGGGCGTACTGAAGCTTTCTTT.